This passage covers 29 T cell receptor beta chains from one sample sequenced in a study of CD8+ T cells in alopecia areata. Specified treatment: oral pan-JAK inhibitor, 5-10 mg twice daily. cDNA reverse transcribed from extracted RNA served as the sequencing template. Using immunoSEQ multiplex PCR, the repertoire was profiled, and TCRdb retains in-frame clones only, with some absent. The table has 210,000 or so clones, under 70% seen once. Sample: CD4+ T cells sorted from blood, taken around week 44, from a patient treated with tofacitinib. Source of these receptors: a human donor with alopecia areata.

The chain is built from TRBV4-3 and TRBJ1-5; D is undetermined. Trimming pared 5 bases from V and 3 bases from J, leaving 14 bases between. Germline assignment: CDR1 LGHNA and CDR2 YSLEER. The CDR3 extends over 15 amino acids. The CDR3 loop is CASSKVTGNNQPQHF. CDR3 DNA: TGCGCCAGCAGCAAAGTGACTGGCAACAATCAGCCCCAGCATTTT.

The chain carries TRBV15 and TRBJ2-7, with 8 bases lining up with TRBD1. Germline CDR1 reads LNHNV; CDR2 reads YYDKDF (reference sequence). The CDR3 has 15 residues. J lost 3 bases, V lost 5 bases, and 9 bases had no gene match. CDR3 sequence (DNA): TGTGCCACCAGCCCCGGACAGGGCGGATACTACGAGCAGTACTTC. Residues: CATSPGQGGYYEQYF.

The gene calls are TRBV19 and TRBJ2-1; 12 bases are a match to TRBD2. This CDR3 is 16 amino acids long. CDR1 and CDR2 from the germline V gene are LNHDA and SQIVND (reference sequence). Trimming cost V 3 bases and J 2 bases; bases outside gene matches: 2. CDR3 in DNA: TGTGCCAGTAGTATGCCTAGCGGGGGGGCCTACAATGAGCAGTTCTTC. This translates into CASSMPSGGAYNEQFF.

This clone was seen a single time. The V call is TRBV5-4, the J call TRBJ1-2, with D perhaps matching TRBD1 (5 bases). CDR1 is SGHNT, CDR2 YYREEE, per germline (reference sequence). This CDR3 contains 13 residues. Trimming pared 1 base from V and 6 bases from J, leaving 10 bases between. Here the CDR3 DNA reads TGTGCCAGCAGCTTGCAAGGAGGGGATGGCTACACCTTC. Protein product: CASSLQGGDGYTF.

CDR3 region: CASSTGGTAYEQYF. Written as DNA, the CDR3 is TGCGCCAGCAGCACAGGTGGGACAGCCTACGAGCAGTACTTC. The chain uses TRBV5-1 and TRBJ2-7, with 7 positions matching TRBD1. This CDR3 is 14 amino acids long. The ends lost 4 bases at V and 2 bases at J; junction bases unmatched: 6. Per germline, CDR1 SGHRS and CDR2 YFSETQ. The full variable domain, with the rest looked up from reference TRBV5-1 and TRBJ2-7, is KAGVTQTPRYLIKTRGQQVTLSCSPISGHRSVSWYQQTPGQGLQFLFEYFSETQRNKGNFPGRFSGRQFSNSRSEMNVSTLELGDSALYLCASSTGGTAYEQYFGPGTRLTVT.

This chain connects TRBV4-3 to TRBJ2-5; D is perhaps TRBD2 (7 bases). The CDR3 loop spans 14 amino acids. Trimming removed 6 bases from V and 5 bases from J, with 16 bases in between. Germline V gene data show CDR1 as LGHNA and CDR2 as YSLEER. The CDR3 bases are TGCGCCAGCAGTTATGGGGGGGCCGGTGAGACCCAGTACTTC. Its protein product is CASSYGGAGETQYF.

The table lists this clone with a few counts. This rearrangement joins TRBV7-3 to TRBJ1-1; a weak D match, TRBD1 (5 bases). The CDR3 consists of 14 residues. From germline, CDR1 is SGHTA and CDR2 FQGTGA. With 5 bases removed from V and 5 bases from J, the gap between germline ends came to 15 bases. CDR3 sequence: CASSPGGGVTEAFF. As DNA, the CDR3 is TGTGCCAGCAGCCCCGGTGGGGGGGTGACTGAAGCTTTCTTT.

The V gene is TRBV5-1, the J gene TRBJ1-6; D perhaps matches TRBD1 (5 bases). CDR3 length: 15 residues. Germline assignment: CDR1 SGHRS and CDR2 YFSETQ. V lost 0 bases and J lost 10, with 14 bases in between. The CDR3 DNA sequence: TGCGCCAGCAGCTTGGGAGGATCAGGGCGGTCACCCCTCCACTTT. This gives the protein CASSLGGSGRSPLHF.

To note about this clone: Other DNA sequences in the sample encode the same CDR3. The chain couples TRBV29-1 to TRBJ1-1; D not certain. The CDR3 runs 10 residues. CDR1 is SQVTM and CDR2 is ANQGSEA in the germline V gene. V was shortened by 6 bases and J by 2 bases, with 4 bases between the two germline ends. CDR3 loop: CSVGNTEAFF. The CDR3 region has the DNA TGCAGCGTCGGAAACACTGAAGCTTTCTTT.

This clone was counted many times. This chain links TRBV7-8 with TRBJ2-1; D is undetermined. The germline V gene encodes CDR1 SGHVS and CDR2 FQNEAQ. This CDR3 has 14 amino acids. V was cut by 5 bases and J by 0 bases, with 8 bases left in between. CDR3 in amino acids: CASSLMSSYNEQFF. In DNA, the CDR3 is TGTGCCAGCAGCCTCATGAGCTCCTACAATGAGCAGTTCTTC.

In DNA, the CDR3 is TGCAGCGTTGTTGTGGCCGATGAGCAGTTCTTC. Its translation: CSVVVADEQFF. The chain has TRBV29-1 and TRBJ2-1; D remains unclear. Germline V lookup: CDR1 SQVTM, CDR2 ANQGSEA. Trimming stripped 4 bases from V and 8 bases from J, with 9 bases between. The CDR3 contains 11 residues.

V usage is TRBV5-6 and J usage is TRBJ2-3; 9 nucleotides align to TRBD1. The ends lost 0 bases at V and 4 bases at J; junction bases unmatched: 6. Germline lookup yields CDR1 SGHDT and CDR2 YYEEEE. The CDR3 has 16 amino acids. The CDR3 nucleotides are TGTGCCAGCAGCTTGGAATACAGGGGGCGCCCAGATACGCAGTATTTT. Protein product: CASSLEYRGRPDTQYF.

This chain connects TRBV27 to TRBJ2-1; 8 positions match TRBD2. After removal of 6 bases from V and 2 bases from J, the junction contained 0 bases not matched to a gene. Germline V gene lookup returns CDR1 MNHEY and CDR2 SMNVEV (reference sequence). This CDR3 region has 13 residues. This chain's CDR3 is CASSGGAYNEQFF. The CDR3 nucleotides are TGTGCCAGCAGCGGGGGGGCCTACAATGAGCAGTTCTTC.

The V gene is TRBV11-2, the J gene TRBJ1-2; a possible D gene is TRBD1 (5 bases). Germline CDR1 and CDR2: SGHAT and FQNNGV. Trimming shortened V by 1 base and J by 5 bases, and 14 bases separated the two germline ends. This CDR3 spans 15 amino acids. Here the CDR3 reads CASSLGSGTAYGYTF. The CDR3 region has the DNA TGTGCCAGCAGCTTAGGATCCGGGACGGCTTATGGCTACACCTTC. The variable domain in full, completed from reference TRBV11-2 and TRBJ1-2, reads EAGVAQSPRYKIIEKRQSVAFWCNPISGHATLYWYQQILGQGPKLLIQFQNNGVVDDSQLPKDRFSAERLKGVDSTLKIQPAKLEDSAVYLCASSLGSGTAYGYTFGSGTRLTVV.

The chain is built from TRBV7-2 and TRBJ2-2, with D possibly TRBD2 on 7 matching bases. V was clipped by 0 bases and J by 6 bases, with 26 bases between them. CDR1 is SGHTA and CDR2 is FQGNSA in the germline V gene. This CDR3 spans 20 amino acids. CDR3 in DNA: TGTGCCAGCAGCTTAGCGGCCCTCCTTACGTTTGGGGGGGCGGCCGGGGAGCTGTTTTTT. Its protein is CASSLAALLTFGGAAGELFF.

This chain uses TRBV5-1 with TRBJ1-1, with D unclear. The CDR3 is 13 amino acids. Germline values: CDR1 SGHRS, CDR2 YFSETQ. Between the trimmed V and J ends, which lost 0 bases and 7 bases, there was a span of 10 bases. Here the CDR3 reads CASSLDTDYEAFF. The CDR3 nucleotides read TGCGCCAGCAGCTTGGACACTGACTATGAAGCTTTCTTT.

This clone was found a few times. The chain has TRBV5-1 and TRBJ1-2; 7 positions match TRBD1. CDR3 length: 17 amino acids. CDR1 and CDR2 (germline): SGHRS, YFSETQ. Trimming at V came to 0 bases and at J to 8 bases, leaving 16 bases not matched to a gene. The CDR3 sequence: CASSLAPSGRGQVGYTF. The DNA of the CDR3 is TGCGCCAGCAGCTTGGCACCCTCGGGGAGGGGGCAAGTCGGCTACACCTTC.

The chain links TRBV6-5 to TRBJ1-1, with D uncertain. This CDR3 spans 14 amino acids. Trimming shortened V by 6 bases and J by 4 bases, and 15 bases separated the two germline ends. Germline V gene lookup returns CDR1 MNHEY and CDR2 SVGAGI. CDR3 DNA sequence: TGTGCCAGCAGAGATTCCCCAGCGAGCACTGAAGCTTTCTTT. It is translated as CASRDSPASTEAFF.

This clone was counted between two and nine times. The chain combines TRBV10-3 with TRBJ2-1; possible D gene TRBD2, 6 bases. The CDR3 has 14 amino acids. In germline, CDR1 is ENHRY, CDR2 SYGVKD. The V end was cut by 4 bases, the J end by 1 base, with 8 bases between. CDR3 coding DNA: TGTGCCATCAGTGTCCGGGGGTCCTACAATGAGCAGTTCTTC. This codes for CAISVRGSYNEQFF.

This clone has a single count. The chain couples TRBV5-1 to TRBJ2-6, with a possible D match to TRBD1 (6 bases). The ends were cut back, 5 bases at V and 0 bases at J, with 9 bases in the middle. The germline V gene has CDR1 SGHRS and CDR2 YFSETQ. This CDR3 has 15 amino acids. CDR3: CASSRDTSGANVLTF. CDR3 nucleotides: TGCGCCAGCAGTCGGGACACCTCTGGGGCCAACGTCCTGACTTTC. The full variable domain, in which reference TRBV5-1 and TRBJ2-6 provide the parts outside the CDR3, is KAGVTQTPRYLIKTRGQQVTLSCSPISGHRSVSWYQQTPGQGLQFLFEYFSETQRNKGNFPGRFSGRQFSNSRSEMNVSTLELGDSALYLCASSRDTSGANVLTFGAGSRLTVL.

This clone was counted only a few times. The CDR3 nucleotides read TGTGCCAGCAGCCCCATGGCATACATGAACACTGAAGCTTTCTTT. Protein sequence: CASSPMAYMNTEAFF. The chain recombines TRBV14 with TRBJ1-1, with D unresolved. This CDR3 spans 15 amino acids. The germline V and J ends were trimmed by 4 bases and 0 bases, with 12 bases remaining between them. CDR1 SGHDN and CDR2 FVKESK come from the germline V gene.

V gene TRBV6-1 combines with J gene TRBJ2-3; the match to TRBD1 covers 10 bases. The CDR3 sequence is 15 residues long. The germline V gene has CDR1 MNHNS and CDR2 SASEGT. The V gene end was trimmed by 7 bases and the J gene end by 3 bases; junction bases not matched to a gene: 7. The DNA for the CDR3 is TGTGCCAGCACCTCTCGGACAGGGGGAACAGATACGCAGTATTTT. It yields the protein CASTSRTGGTDTQYF.

V gene TRBV2 combines with J gene TRBJ1-4; D not certain. The CDR3 covers 15 residues. Trimming pared 0 bases from V and 7 bases from J, leaving 12 bases between. CDR1 SNHLY and CDR2 FYNNEI come from the germline V gene. The CDR3 coding sequence is TGTGCCAGCAGTGAAGCGCGGGCCTTAGGTGAAAAACTGTTTTTT. It specifies CASSEARALGEKLFF.

The rearrangement joins TRBV25-1 to TRBJ1-5; D might be TRBD1 (6 bases). V was clipped by 6 bases and J by 7 bases, with 13 bases between them. Germline V gives CDR1 MGHDK, CDR2 SYGVNS. CDR3 size: 13 residues. The CDR3 nucleotides read TGTGCCAGCAGCGAGGGGGGGCCACAGCCCCAGCATTTT. This codes for CASSEGGPQPQHF.

The chain combines TRBV29-1 with TRBJ2-1, with 10 bases matching TRBD2. In germline, CDR1 is SQVTM, CDR2 ANQGSEA. The junction had 4 bases not matched to a gene; V was cut back by 6 bases and J by 5 bases. The CDR3 length is 13 residues. CDR3: CSVSGGGDNEQFF. The CDR3 nucleotides read TGCAGCGTAAGCGGGGGGGGTGACAATGAGCAGTTCTTC.

The J gene is TRBJ2-3, the V gene TRBV28, with TRBD2 matching 9 bases. Germline trimming cut 7 bases from V and 2 bases from J; bases unmatched to any gene: 7. The CDR3 length is 15 residues. The germline gives CDR1 MDHEN, CDR2 SYDVKM. In DNA, the CDR3 is TGTGCCAGCACCCGTCTAGCGGGGTACACAGATACGCAGTATTTT. Its translation: CASTRLAGYTDTQYF.

CDR3 sequence (DNA): TGTGCCAGCAGTTCGCAGGGCCATTATGGCTACACCTTC. Amino acid sequence: CASSSQGHYGYTF. V usage is TRBV7-2 and J usage is TRBJ1-2; D may be TRBD1 (5 bases). Trimming pared 6 bases from V and 5 bases from J, leaving 13 bases between. Looked up from germline, CDR1 is SGHTA and CDR2 is FQGNSA. The length of the CDR3 is 13 residues.

J is TRBJ2-1 and V is TRBV30, with 9 bases identical to TRBD2. The CDR3 covers 17 residues. Per germline, CDR1 GTSNPN and CDR2 SVGIG (reference sequence). Trimming at V came to 2 bases and at J to 1 base, leaving 9 bases not matched to a gene. The CDR3 bases are TGTGCCTGGAGTACAATGCGGGGGGGCGGTTCCTACAATGAGCAGTTCTTC. Translating gives CAWSTMRGGGSYNEQFF.

The V gene is TRBV6-1, the J gene TRBJ2-3; no clear D. The CDR3 is made up of 12 amino acids. Germline V gene sequence: CDR1 MNHNS, CDR2 SASEGT. Trimming removed 6 bases from V and 2 bases from J, with 6 bases in between. The DNA for the CDR3 is TGTGCCAGCAGCTTCAACACAGATACGCAGTATTTT. This codes for CASSFNTDTQYF.